What follows are 26 T cell receptor beta chains derived from one specimen sequenced in a study of T cells in Graves' hyperthyroidism and ophthalmopathy (dated 2019 in TCRdb). Libraries were made using multiplex PCR. Sequencing instrument: Illumina HiSeq 2000. Amplification of TCR beta CDR3 regions was carried out from RNA transcripts. A first-round RT-PCR of the TCR CDR3 used the HTBI primer set with the Qiagen OneStep RT-PCR kit. TCRdb took the public reads, trimmed them with fastp at Q25, ran MiXCR for clone calling and kept in-frame beta chains. Rows are combined by CDR3 protein, so each entry shows the most common genes and DNA. Here the sample has more than 650,000 distinct CDR3 sequences; 14% occur a single time. The leading ten clones occupy roughly 10% of the sample. Material for sequencing was blood. The origin of the receptors is a woman aged 18-29 years with Graves' hyperthyroidism.

This chain joins TRBV7-2 and TRBJ2-5; 8 bases line up with TRBD1. V shed 1 base and J 2 bases; nucleotides not matched to a gene: 9. Germline-derived CDR1 and CDR2 are SGHTA and FQGNSA. CDR3 length: 17 amino acids. CDR3 sequence reads: CASSLGGQGAGQETQYF. DNA for the CDR3: TGTGCCAGCAGCTTAGGGGGGCAGGGGGCGGGTCAAGAGACCCAGTACTTC. Looking up the rest from reference TRBV7-2 and TRBJ2-5 gives the full variable domain: GAGVSQSPSNKVTEKGKDVELRCDPISGHTALYWYRQSLGQGLEFLIYFQGNSAPDKSGLPSDRFSAERTGGSVSTLTIQRTQQEDSAVYLCASSLGGQGAGQETQYFGPGTRLLVL.

The chain recombines TRBV20-1 with TRBJ2-1, with TRBD2 identical over 11 bases. The CDR3 has 17 residues. Per germline, CDR1 DFQATT and CDR2 SNEGSKA (reference sequence). The V and J ends lost 6 bases and 2 bases, in that order; junction bases with no gene match: 12. The CDR3 DNA follows: TGCAGTGCAAAGAGTGGGACTAGCGGATCTCCCTACAATGAGCAGTTCTTC. Translation gives CSAKSGTSGSPYNEQFF.

On this clonotype itself: A clone one base away is much larger, so this may be a read error. CDR3 residues: CASSLRGDFPANTQYF. The CDR3 DNA follows: TGTGCCAGCAGCTTACGGGGGGACTTCCCGGCGAATACGCAGTATTTT. V usage is TRBV7-3 and J usage is TRBJ2-3; 7 nucleotides align to TRBD2. CDR1 SGHTA and CDR2 FQGTGA come from the germline V gene. CDR3 length: 16 amino acids. V dropped 2 bases and J dropped 7; count of bases not matched to a gene: 12.

This clonotype was recorded a few times. This chain connects TRBV4-1 to TRBJ1-1, with 7 bases matching TRBD1. CDR3 length equals 14 residues. Trimming at V came to 0 bases and at J to 5 bases, leaving 3 bases not matched to a gene. From germline, CDR1 is MGHRA and CDR2 YSYEKL. The CDR3 protein is CASSQDDRVTEAFF. Written as DNA, the CDR3 is TGCGCCAGCAGCCAAGATGACAGGGTTACTGAAGCTTTCTTT.

This clonotype was detected ten times or more. The rearrangement links TRBV29-1 to TRBJ2-3; unclear D gene. The CDR3 covers 18 residues. Germline V gene data show CDR1 as SQVTM and CDR2 as ANQGSEA. With 2 bases removed from V and 1 base from J, the gap between germline ends came to 22 bases. CDR3 region: CSVESEFPRTQGTDTQYF. As DNA, the CDR3 is TGCAGCGTTGAATCGGAATTTCCCCGGACCCAGGGCACAGATACGCAGTATTTT.

This clonotype was picked up a small number of times. The genes are TRBV19 and TRBJ2-7; D is possibly TRBD1 or TRBD2 (5 bases each). CDR3 length equals 16 residues. CDR1 and CDR2 from the germline V gene are LNHDA and SQIVND (reference sequence). The ends were cut back, 2 bases at V and 6 bases at J, with 20 bases in the middle. CDR3 nucleotides: TGTGCCAGTAGTATAAAGAAGGCAGGGAGTTTCCGCGAGCAGTACTTC. This encodes CASSIKKAGSFREQYF.

In this sample, this clonotype turned up many times. This rearrangement joins TRBV18 to TRBJ1-1; D gene uncertain. The CDR3 covers 13 residues. Trimming stripped 4 bases from V and 0 bases from J, with 6 bases between. The germline gives CDR1 KGHSH, CDR2 LQKENI. CDR3 in amino acids: CASSRALNTEAFF. The CDR3 DNA reads as TGTGCCAGCTCACGGGCCCTGAACACTGAAGCTTTCTTT.

This clonotype was recorded once. The V and J genes are TRBV7-9 and TRBJ1-2, with D possibly TRBD1 on 6 matching bases. CDR1 is SEHNR, CDR2 FQNEAQ, per germline (reference sequence). This CDR3 contains 16 residues. V was pared by 4 bases and J by 8 bases, with 23 bases between. This CDR3 reads CASSWDGDIIRRGYTF. The CDR3 DNA reads TGTGCCAGCAGCTGGGATGGGGACATCATAAGGAGGGGCTACACCTTC.

There are a few counts of this clonotype. The chain employs TRBV19 and TRBJ2-7; D remains ambiguous. Per germline, CDR1 LNHDA and CDR2 SQIVND (reference sequence). The CDR3 totals 13 residues. Deletions cut 5 bases from V and 3 bases from J, with 11 bases between. CDR3 DNA: TGTGCCAGTAGTCCTGGGTATAACTACGAGCAGTACTTC. Amino acids: CASSPGYNYEQYF. The full variable domain, completed using reference TRBV19 and TRBJ2-7, is DGGITQSPKYLFRKEGQNVTLSCEQNLNHDAMYWYRQDPGQGLRLIYYSQIVNDFQKGDIAEGYSVSREKKESFPLTVTSAQKNPTAFYLCASSPGYNYEQYFGPGTRLTVT.

The V gene is TRBV19, the J gene TRBJ1-5; D uncertain. Germline CDR1 and CDR2: LNHDA and SQIVND (reference sequence). The CDR3 contains 12 residues. V was cut by 3 bases and J by 11 bases, with 11 bases left in between. This CDR3 reads CASSIEGFTQHF. In DNA, the CDR3 is TGTGCCAGTAGTATCGAAGGTTTTACCCAGCATTTT.

The chain employs TRBV18 and TRBJ2-4; 8 bases line up with TRBD2. The ends lost 2 bases at V and 6 bases at J; junction bases unmatched: 9. The length of the CDR3 is 16 residues. Germline V CDR1 and CDR2: KGHSH, LQKENI. The CDR3 sequence: CASSPWSSGTGNIQYF. CDR3 nucleotide sequence: TGTGCCAGCTCACCATGGAGTAGCGGGACGGGAAACATTCAGTACTTC.

This rearrangement joins TRBV19 to TRBJ1-1; D is ambiguous. The CDR3 runs 12 residues. Trimming pared 6 bases from V and 1 base from J, leaving 6 bases between. The V gene's germline CDR1 is LNHDA and CDR2 SQIVND (reference sequence). CDR3 residues: CASRGTNTEAFF. The CDR3 coding sequence is TGTGCCAGTAGGGGCACGAACACTGAAGCTTTCTTT.

This clonotype was counted at least ten times. CDR3 in DNA: TGTGCCAGCAGCTTAGCGGTGCAGCGGGGTGAGCAGTTCTTC. Translated: CASSLAVQRGEQFF. This chain joins TRBV7-9 and TRBJ2-1; 7 bases match TRBD2. V was pared by 0 bases and J by 9 bases, with 5 bases of the junction left unmatched. The CDR3 spans 14 residues. Germline lookup yields CDR1 SEHNR and CDR2 FQNEAQ (reference sequence).

This clonotype was observed at least ten times. At one end the junction does not follow the germline gene, possibly because of a read error. V and J are TRBV20-1 and TRBJ1-1; the match to TRBD1 covers 10 bases. CDR1 DFQATT and CDR2 SNEGSKA come from the germline V gene (reference sequence). This CDR3 has 14 residues. CDR3 residues: CSARGTGGDTEAFF. CDR3 bases: TGCAGTGCTAGAGGGACAGGGGGGGACACTGAAGCCTTCTTT.

This chain links TRBV28 with TRBJ1-4, with TRBD1 matching over 9 bases. Germline V CDR1 and CDR2: MDHEN, SYDVKM. The CDR3 is 15 amino acids. V shed 7 bases, J shed 5 bases, and the junction held 8 bases outside the gene matches. The CDR3 here is CASTWSGTGNEKLFF. CDR3 nucleotide sequence: TGTGCCAGCACCTGGTCTGGGACAGGGAATGAAAAACTGTTTTTT.

This clonotype was found many times. The chain couples TRBV5-5 to TRBJ1-5, with a weak D call TRBD1 (6 bases). Germline values: CDR1 SGHKS, CDR2 YYEKEE (reference sequence). Trimming stripped 0 bases from V and 4 bases from J, with 14 bases between. The CDR3 is 16 residues long. CDR3 coding DNA: TGTGCCAGCAGCTTGGTCGGGCAGGGGAAAAATCAGCCCCAGCATTTT. It yields the protein CASSLVGQGKNQPQHF.

In this sample, this clonotype turned up many times. The genes are TRBV11-1 and TRBJ2-7; D is possibly TRBD2 (7 bases). Germline V lookup: CDR1 SGHAT, CDR2 FQDESV (reference sequence). Trimming pared 4 bases from V and 0 bases from J, leaving 19 bases between. The CDR3 sequence is 17 residues long. CDR3 bases: TGTGCCAGCAGCTGGGGGGGCGTTGGGCTGCTCTCCTACGAGCAGTACTTC. This encodes CASSWGGVGLLSYEQYF.

The chain has TRBV12-3 or TRBV12-4 and TRBJ2-1; TRBD2 matches at 8 bases. The CDR3 contains 16 residues. V lost 1 base to trimming and J lost 2 bases; unmatched junction nucleotides: 4. CDR3 DNA: TGTGCCAGCAGTTTAGAGGTGACTAGCGCCTACAATGAGCAGTTCTTC. The encoded protein is CASSLEVTSAYNEQFF.

This clonotype was recorded a few times. The genes are TRBV20-1 and TRBJ1-1; D unresolved. V was pared by 4 bases and J by 4 bases, with 16 bases between. This CDR3 is 14 amino acids long. Germline CDR1 is DFQATT and CDR2 is SNEGSKA (reference sequence). The CDR3 bases are TGCAGTGCTATCAGGCCGGGGTCGATCACTGAAGCTTTCTTT. As protein: CSAIRPGSITEAFF.

The chain links TRBV15 to TRBJ2-7; no reliable D call. The CDR3 runs 15 residues. CDR1 and CDR2 from the germline V gene are LNHNV and YYDKDF (reference sequence). V lost 0 bases to trimming and J lost 3 bases, with 12 bases between them. In DNA form, the CDR3 reads TGTGCCACCAGCAGAGATGCCCAGGTTGTCTACGAGCAGTACTTC. This encodes CATSRDAQVVYEQYF.

This clonotype was seen many times. The chain recombines TRBV20-1 with TRBJ2-5; 8 bases fit TRBD2. Unmatched junction bases numbered 6, after V lost 0 bases and J lost 3 bases. The CDR3 has 15 amino acids. Germline V gives CDR1 DFQATT, CDR2 SNEGSKA (reference sequence). This chain's CDR3 is CSARDLGRGEETQYF. In DNA, the CDR3 is TGCAGTGCTAGAGATCTCGGGAGGGGGGAAGAGACCCAGTACTTC.

This sequence joins TRBV15 and TRBJ1-1; tentative D call: TRBD1 (5 bases). Trimming stripped 0 bases from V and 4 bases from J, with 9 bases between. Germline loops: CDR1 LNHNV, CDR2 YYDKDF (reference sequence). The CDR3 extends over 14 amino acids. In nucleotides, the CDR3 is TGTGCCACCAGCAGAGATAGGGGCTCCACTGAAGCTTTCTTT. Its protein is CATSRDRGSTEAFF.

This clonotype came up many times. This sequence joins TRBV6-2 or TRBV6-3 and TRBJ2-7, with a possible D match to TRBD2 (6 bases). The CDR3 has 14 amino acids. From germline, CDR1 is MNHEY and CDR2 SVGEGT. Deletions cut 4 bases from V and 2 bases from J, with 12 bases between. For the CDR3, the DNA is TGTGCCAGCAGTTTTAGCGGAGCTACCTACGAGCAGTACTTC. It specifies CASSFSGATYEQYF.

This chain links TRBV7-2 with TRBJ1-3, with a tentative D call TRBD1 (6 bases). The CDR3 runs 17 residues. Germline CDR1 is SGHTA and CDR2 is FQGNSA. The V end lost 1 base, the J end lost 0 bases, and 13 bases lay between the germline ends. CDR3 DNA: TGTGCCAGCAGCTTAGGCGGGGGCTGGAACTCTGGAAACACCATATATTTT. It encodes CASSLGGGWNSGNTIYF.

The chain recombines TRBV12-5 with TRBJ2-3, with 8 bases identical to TRBD1. This CDR3 is 15 amino acids long. Per germline, CDR1 LGHNT and CDR2 FRNRAP. The trim removed 4 bases at V and 2 bases at J, leaving 5 bases unmatched. The CDR3 sequence: CASGSGQVDTDTQYF. The CDR3 DNA sequence: TGTGCTAGTGGTTCGGGACAGGTAGACACAGATACGCAGTATTTT.

CDR3 in DNA: TGTGCCTGGAGGATTAGCTCCTACGAGCAGTACTTC. This sequence encodes CAWRISSYEQYF. The chain is built from TRBV30 and TRBJ2-7, with no clear D. CDR1 GTSNPN and CDR2 SVGIG come from the germline V gene (reference sequence). The CDR3 runs to 12 residues. The V and J ends lost 3 bases and 0 bases respectively, with 6 bases between them.